This paragraph reports one TCR beta chain. This clonotype occurred once. No antigen is known for it. It has no much larger one-base neighbor in the sample; base qualities were not kept. One read provides weak support. Sample treatment or condition, as interpreted from the label and publication: 10-day PBMC culture with coronavirus spike peptide pools or control peptides (ViraFEST assay). To expand antigen-specific T cells with peptide pools and then pick out the expanded clonotypes through TCR sequencing, the study relied on the ViraFEST assay. Negative nucleocapsid antibody tests before and after vaccination confirmed that the healthy vaccine recipients had no prior SARS-CoV-2 infection. Each well held about 1.8 million PBMCs cultured with roughly 9.2 ug/ml peptide pools in IMDM containing around 4.5% human AB serum and roughly 9 IU/ml IL-2. On days 3 and 7, half of the culture medium was replaced with fresh IL-2-containing medium. After less than 12 days of culture, CD4+ T cells were isolated by negative selection using the EasySep CD4+ T cell isolation kit. Ficoll-Paque Plus gradient centrifugation was used to isolate PBMCs from whole blood, and the isolated PBMCs were then either used fresh or cryopreserved at -140C. Triplicate wells were generally used for each culture condition.

Taken from cysteine to phenylalanine, the CDR3 has 17 residues. Only the CDR3 part of the read is kept: 51 bases, read in frame from the first base. A distance of 18 bases separates the germline ends of V and J, which lose 3 bases and 0 bases respectively. The data were taken from a study of vaccination and CD4 T cells after COVID-19 (dated by TCRdb to the early 2020s). Background for the entire study: In the convalescent cohort there were six males and four females, among whom were two Hispanic individuals, seven Caucasians, two Asians and one multiracial person. Two doses of either the Pfizer-BioNTech BNT162b2 vaccine (n=8) or the Moderna mRNA-1273 vaccine (n=2) were administered to participants. Post-COVID blood samples were collected from convalescent patients a median of approximately 93 days after diagnosis, with a range of about 30 to 170 days. The time from the second vaccine dose to post-vaccine blood sampling had a median of roughly 77 days and ranged from roughly 13 to 241 days. For stimulating the cultures, overlapping spike peptide pools were used, derived from SARS-CoV-2 as well as from the common cold coronaviruses HCoV-NL63, HCoV-OC43 and HCoV-229E. Control cultures received a CEFX viral epitope pool as the positive control, an HIV-1 Nef peptide pool as the negative control, or no peptide. In more than eight COVID-19 convalescent patients and a few infection-naive healthy vaccine recipients, researchers compared the spike-specific CD4+ TCR repertoire from before mRNA vaccination with the repertoire from after.

Overall study outcomes, separate from this receptor: Nearly all vaccine-specific clones in convalescent patients (304 of 307) were mono-reactive for SARS-CoV-2 spike rather than cross-reactive with common cold coronaviruses. Among convalescent patients, a median roughly 90% of the SARS-CoV-2-reactive clones seen after vaccination appeared only after vaccination, which suggests priming specific to the vaccine. The study included relatively few convalescent patients and did not analyze early timepoints after natural infection. An increase in the median number of SARS-CoV-2-reactive clonotypes from approximately 20 after infection to a few dozen after vaccination was observed, but the change was not found to be significant.

Receptor libraries were prepared by PCR. DNA from cultured CD4+ T cells underwent TCR sequencing with the Oncomine TCR Beta short-read assay at the Johns Hopkins FTIC core. The QIAamp micro DNA kit was used to extract genomic DNA from the cultured CD4+ T cells. Oncomine TCR Beta libraries made from cultured CD4+ T cells were pooled using unique dual indexes and sequenced on an Illumina iSeq 100. The authors' pipeline ran thus. Non-productive sequences were filtered out, and CDR3s that did not start with C, did not end with F or W, or were shorter than 7 amino acids were discarded. Antigen-specific clonotypes were identified using the MANAFEST web application through comparison of peptide-stimulated wells with reference and other culture wells. To be called positive, a clone needed an FDR below 0.05, an odds ratio above 5, and a productive frequency above 0.1% in at least two of three replicate wells. A clonotype counted as cross-reactive if it showed significant expansion both in the SARS-CoV-2 spike wells and in at least one common cold coronavirus spike condition. Using R version 3.6.1, CDR3 homology was evaluated through Levenshtein distances (stringdist) along with unrooted phylogenetic trees (ape). TCRdb handled the public reads itself, with Q25 trimming in fastp and clone calling in MiXCR, and kept productive beta chains. Here each entry gathers all rows of one CDR3 protein and keeps the most common genes and DNA. V and J calls and clone size were set by TCRdb, not the authors. Recorded for this sample are tens of thousands of distinct CDR3 sequences; roughly 70% of them occurred a single time. The ten most abundant clones make up about a sixth of the sample.

The TCR comes from a human donor who received a COVID-19 vaccine. The chain is assembled from TRBV12-3 or TRBV12-4 and TRBJ2-7; perhaps TRBD1 is the D gene, with 5 bases matching. This specimen was CD4+ T cells from blood, cultured in vitro, taken after SARS-CoV-2 vaccination. The CDR3 protein is CASSLGFDSFNSYEQYF. The DNA reads as follows: TGTGCCAGCAGTTTGGGCTTTGACAGTTTCAACTCCTACGAGCAGTACTTC.